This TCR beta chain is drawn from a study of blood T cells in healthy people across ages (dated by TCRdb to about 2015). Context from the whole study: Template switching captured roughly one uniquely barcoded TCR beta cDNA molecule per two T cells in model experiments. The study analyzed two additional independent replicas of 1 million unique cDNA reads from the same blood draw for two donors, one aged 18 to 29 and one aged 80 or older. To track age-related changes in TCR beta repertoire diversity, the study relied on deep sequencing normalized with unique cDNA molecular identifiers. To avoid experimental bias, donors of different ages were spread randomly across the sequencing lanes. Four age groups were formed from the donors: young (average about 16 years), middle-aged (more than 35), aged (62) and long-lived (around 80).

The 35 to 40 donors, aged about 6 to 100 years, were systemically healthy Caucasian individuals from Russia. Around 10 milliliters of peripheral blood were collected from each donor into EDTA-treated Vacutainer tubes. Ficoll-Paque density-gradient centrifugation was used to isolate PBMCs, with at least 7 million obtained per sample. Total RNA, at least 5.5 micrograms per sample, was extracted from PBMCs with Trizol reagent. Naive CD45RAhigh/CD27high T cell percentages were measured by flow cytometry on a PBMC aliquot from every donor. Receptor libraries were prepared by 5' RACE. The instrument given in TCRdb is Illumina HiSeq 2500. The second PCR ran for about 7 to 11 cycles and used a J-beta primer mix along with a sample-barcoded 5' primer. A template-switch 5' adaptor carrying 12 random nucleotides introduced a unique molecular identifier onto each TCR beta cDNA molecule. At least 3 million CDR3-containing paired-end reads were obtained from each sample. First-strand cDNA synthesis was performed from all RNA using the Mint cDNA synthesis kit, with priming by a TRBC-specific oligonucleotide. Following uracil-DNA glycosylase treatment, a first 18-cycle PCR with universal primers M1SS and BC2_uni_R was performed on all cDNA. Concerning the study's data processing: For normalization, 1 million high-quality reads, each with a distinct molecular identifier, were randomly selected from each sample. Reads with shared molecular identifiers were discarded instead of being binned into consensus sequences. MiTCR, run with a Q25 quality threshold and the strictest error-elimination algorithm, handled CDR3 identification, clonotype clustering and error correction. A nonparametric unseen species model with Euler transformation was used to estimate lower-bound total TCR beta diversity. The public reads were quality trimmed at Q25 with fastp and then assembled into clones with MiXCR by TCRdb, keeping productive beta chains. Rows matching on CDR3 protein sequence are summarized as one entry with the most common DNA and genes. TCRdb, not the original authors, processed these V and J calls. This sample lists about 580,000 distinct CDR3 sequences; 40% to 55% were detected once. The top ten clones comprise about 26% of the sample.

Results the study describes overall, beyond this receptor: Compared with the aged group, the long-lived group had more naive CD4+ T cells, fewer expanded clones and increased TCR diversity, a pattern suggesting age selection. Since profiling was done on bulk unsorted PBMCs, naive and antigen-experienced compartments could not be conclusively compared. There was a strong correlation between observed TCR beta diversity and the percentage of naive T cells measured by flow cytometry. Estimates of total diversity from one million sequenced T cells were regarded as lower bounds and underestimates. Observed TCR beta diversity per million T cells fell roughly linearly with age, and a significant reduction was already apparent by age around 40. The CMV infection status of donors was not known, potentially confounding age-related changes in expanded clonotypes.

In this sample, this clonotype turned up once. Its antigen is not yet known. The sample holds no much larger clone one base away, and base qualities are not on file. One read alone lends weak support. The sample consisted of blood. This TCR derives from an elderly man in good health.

The DNA reads TGTGCCAGCACGGGGGATGAAACAGATACGCAGTATTTT. This is translated as CASTGDETDTQYF. The chain is assembled from TRBV27 and TRBJ2-3; TRBD2 is possibly the D segment (6 matching bases). Between the V and J ends, shortened by 7 bases and 3 bases respectively, the junction contains 11 bases. From the cysteine through the phenylalanine, the CDR3 covers 13 amino acids. CDR3 DNA only is kept here, 39 bases in frame from base 1. CDR1 and CDR2 are drawn from the germline V gene (reference sequence): MNHEY, SMNVEV.